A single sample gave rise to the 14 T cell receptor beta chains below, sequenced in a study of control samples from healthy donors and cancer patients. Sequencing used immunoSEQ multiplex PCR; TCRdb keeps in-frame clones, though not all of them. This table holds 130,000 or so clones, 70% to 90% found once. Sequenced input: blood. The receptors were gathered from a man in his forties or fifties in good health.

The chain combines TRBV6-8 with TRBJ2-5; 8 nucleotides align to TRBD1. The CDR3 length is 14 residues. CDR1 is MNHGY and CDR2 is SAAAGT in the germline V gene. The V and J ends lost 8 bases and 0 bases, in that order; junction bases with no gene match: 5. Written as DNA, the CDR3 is TGTGCCAGCCGGGACAGGCAATACCAAGAGACCCAGTACTTC. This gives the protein CASRDRQYQETQYF.

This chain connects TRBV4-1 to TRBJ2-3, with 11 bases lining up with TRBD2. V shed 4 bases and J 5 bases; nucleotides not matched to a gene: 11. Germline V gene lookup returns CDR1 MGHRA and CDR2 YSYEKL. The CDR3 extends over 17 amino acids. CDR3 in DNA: TGCGCCAGCAGCCGGAGAGATAGCGGGGGGGCAAAAGATACGCAGTATTTT. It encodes CASSRRDSGGAKDTQYF.

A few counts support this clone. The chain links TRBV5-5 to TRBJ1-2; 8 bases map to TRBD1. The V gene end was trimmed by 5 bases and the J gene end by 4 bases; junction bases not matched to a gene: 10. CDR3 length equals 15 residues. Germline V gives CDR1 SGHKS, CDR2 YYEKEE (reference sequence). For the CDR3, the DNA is TGTGCCAGCAGTTTCGATATAACAGGGGGCTATGGCTACACCTTC. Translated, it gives CASSFDITGGYGYTF.

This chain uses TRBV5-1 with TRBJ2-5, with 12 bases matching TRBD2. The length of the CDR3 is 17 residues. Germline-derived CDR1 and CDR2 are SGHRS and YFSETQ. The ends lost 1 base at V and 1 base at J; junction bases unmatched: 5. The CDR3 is CASSLRLAGGSQETQYF. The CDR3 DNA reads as TGCGCCAGCAGCTTGCGGCTAGCGGGGGGGTCCCAAGAGACCCAGTACTTC.

The CDR3 protein is CASSNPKVRGELFF. The CDR3 nucleotides read TGCGCCAGCAGCAACCCGAAGGTCCGCGGGGAGCTGTTTTTT. This chain connects TRBV5-1 to TRBJ2-2; D is unclear. The CDR3 is 14 residues long. CDR1 is SGHRS and CDR2 is YFSETQ in the germline V gene. The V gene lost 4 bases and the J gene lost 7 bases, with 14 bases spanning the gap.

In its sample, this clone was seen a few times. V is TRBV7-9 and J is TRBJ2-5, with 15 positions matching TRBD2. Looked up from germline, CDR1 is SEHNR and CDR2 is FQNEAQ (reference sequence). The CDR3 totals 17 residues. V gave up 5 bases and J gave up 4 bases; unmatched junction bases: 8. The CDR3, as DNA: TGTGCCAGCAGCGGATTGCTGGGACTAGCGGGGGGAGAGACCCAGTACTTC. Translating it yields CASSGLLGLAGGETQYF.

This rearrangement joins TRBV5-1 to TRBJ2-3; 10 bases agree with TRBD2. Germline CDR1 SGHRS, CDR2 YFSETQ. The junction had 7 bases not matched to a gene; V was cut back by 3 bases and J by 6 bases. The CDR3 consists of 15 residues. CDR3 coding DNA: TGCGCCAGCAGCTGGGGACTAGCGATTGAGGATACGCAGTATTTT. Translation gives CASSWGLAIEDTQYF.

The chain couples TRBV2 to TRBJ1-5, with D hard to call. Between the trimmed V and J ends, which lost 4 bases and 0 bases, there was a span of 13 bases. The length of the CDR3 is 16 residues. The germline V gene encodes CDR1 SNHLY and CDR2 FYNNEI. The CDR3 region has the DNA TGTGCCAGCAGTGTCGGGTTGGGGAATAGCAATCAGCCCCAGCATTTT. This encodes CASSVGLGNSNQPQHF.

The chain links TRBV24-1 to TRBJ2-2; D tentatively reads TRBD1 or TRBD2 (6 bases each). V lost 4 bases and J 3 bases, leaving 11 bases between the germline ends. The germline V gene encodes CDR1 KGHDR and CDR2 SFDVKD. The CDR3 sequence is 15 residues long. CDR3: CATSEGGRDTGELFF. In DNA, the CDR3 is TGTGCCACCAGTGAGGGGGGCCGAGACACCGGGGAGCTGTTTTTT.

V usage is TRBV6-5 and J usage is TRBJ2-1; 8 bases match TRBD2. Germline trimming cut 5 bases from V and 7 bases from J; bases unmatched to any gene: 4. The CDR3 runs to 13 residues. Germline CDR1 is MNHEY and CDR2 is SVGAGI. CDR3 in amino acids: CASSPGTRNEQFF. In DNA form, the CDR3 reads TGTGCCAGCAGTCCCGGGACTAGGAATGAGCAGTTCTTC.

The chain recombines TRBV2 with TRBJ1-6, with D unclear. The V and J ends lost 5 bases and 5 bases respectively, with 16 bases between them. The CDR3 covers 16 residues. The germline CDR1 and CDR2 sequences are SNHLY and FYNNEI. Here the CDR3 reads CASSRWPGTNNSPLHF. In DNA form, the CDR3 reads TGTGCCAGCAGTAGGTGGCCGGGAACAAATAATTCACCCCTCCACTTT. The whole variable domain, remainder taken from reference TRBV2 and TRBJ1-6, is EPEVTQTPSHQVTQMGQEVILRCVPISNHLYFYWYRQILGQKVEFLVSFYNNEISEKSEIFDDQFSVERPDGSNFTLKIRSTKLEDSAMYFCASSRWPGTNNSPLHFGNGTRLTVT.

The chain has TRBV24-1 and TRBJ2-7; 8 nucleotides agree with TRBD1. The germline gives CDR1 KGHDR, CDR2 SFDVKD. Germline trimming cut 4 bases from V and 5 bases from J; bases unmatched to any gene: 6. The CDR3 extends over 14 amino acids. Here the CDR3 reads CATSDPDRAHEQYF. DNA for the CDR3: TGTGCCACCAGTGACCCGGACAGGGCCCACGAGCAGTACTTC.

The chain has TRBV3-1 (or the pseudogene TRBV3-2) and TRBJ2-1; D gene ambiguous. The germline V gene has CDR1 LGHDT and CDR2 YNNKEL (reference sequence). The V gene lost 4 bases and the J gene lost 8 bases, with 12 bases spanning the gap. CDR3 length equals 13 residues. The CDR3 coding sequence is TGTGCCAGCAGCCTCCCCGGGTTGTATGAGCAGTTCTTC. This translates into CASSLPGLYEQFF.

The CDR3 nucleotides read TGTGCCAGCAGCCAAGAGGGGCCCACAGGGGGAATGGACGGGTACGAGCAGTACTTC. This codes for CASSQEGPTGGMDGYEQYF. This chain connects TRBV14 to TRBJ2-7, with 8 bases that match TRBD1. The germline gives CDR1 SGHDN, CDR2 FVKESK. V trimming: 0 bases; J trimming: 4 bases; junction bases outside the gene matches: 17. The CDR3 has 19 residues. The full variable domain, its missing parts supplied by reference TRBV14 and TRBJ2-7, is EAGVTQFPSHSVIEKGQTVTLRCDPISGHDNLYWYRRVMGKEIKFLLHFVKESKQDESGMPNNRFLAERTGGTYSTLKVQPAELEDSGVYFCASSQEGPTGGMDGYEQYFGPGTRLTVT.